A selection of T cell receptor beta chains follows, all from one sample in a study of PD-1 blockade in classical Hodgkin lymphoma. Clones were sequenced by immunoSEQ multiplex PCR, and TCRdb holds only the in-frame ones, with some missing. The sample has about 93,000 clones; roughly 73% are singletons. The source was peripheral blood mononuclear cells (PBMCs), collected before the fourth cycle of nivolumab. All receptors come from a human donor with classical Hodgkin lymphoma. Both conserved end residues are part of each CDR3. The order of the fields is J gene, V gene, D gene, clone size, CDR3 DNA, CDR3 protein. D genes are given only for firm matches. Only part of the rows carry a size: once, few, many, or a class if the clone is expanded.

TRBJ2-3	TRBV7-9	TRBD1	-	TGTGCCAGCAGTTCCGGGACAGGGGGGGATACGCAGTATTTT	CASSSGTGGDTQYF
TRBJ1-4	TRBV4-2	TRBD1	-	TGTGCCAGCAGGGTGGGGACAGGGTTTGAAAAACTGTTTTTT	CASRVGTGFEKLFF
TRBJ2-1	TRBV4-1	-	-	TGCGCCAGCAGCCAAGAGGGCAGCCCTATGGGCTACAATGAGCAGTTCTTC	CASSQEGSPMGYNEQFF
TRBJ2-2	TRBV5-1	-	-	TGCGCCAGCAGAGACACGTCTCTTAACACCGGGGAGCTGTTTTTT	CASRDTSLNTGELFF
TRBJ1-2	TRBV28	-	-	TGTGCCAGCAGTTTTAGCGGCGGGCGGCACTATGGCTACACCTTC	CASSFSGGRHYGYTF
TRBJ2-7	TRBV29-1	-	-	TGCAGCGTTGAGATGACAAGCTCCTACGAGCAGTACTTC	CSVEMTSSYEQYF
TRBJ1-1	TRBV19	-	-	TGTGCCAGTAGTATAAACAGCATGAACACTGAAGCTTTCTTT	CASSINSMNTEAFF
TRBJ2-3	TRBV5-1	-	once	TGCGCCACCACTTCGGGCGGGTCATTCACAGATACGCAGTATTTT	CATTSGGSFTDTQYF
TRBJ1-1	TRBV27	-	once	TGTGCCAGCAGTTTCTCCTATTGGGGGAGGACTGAAGCTTTCTTT	CASSFSYWGRTEAFF
TRBJ2-7	TRBV18	-	-	TGTGCCAGCTCGCCACAGGGAAGTCGCTCCTACGAGCAGTACTTC	CASSPQGSRSYEQYF
TRBJ2-7	TRBV19	-	-	TGTGCCAGTAGCTTTTCCGTCGGCAGGTGGGAAGCCTACGAGCAGTACTTC	CASSFSVGRWEAYEQYF
TRBJ2-2	TRBV21-1	-	-	TGTGCCAGCAGCAAGGACAGGCCCGGGGAGCTGTTTTTT	CASSKDRPGELFF
TRBJ2-5	TRBV7-3	TRBD1	few	TGTGCCAGCAGCTCGGACAGGGGGAGGGAAGAGACCCAGTACTTC	CASSSDRGREETQYF
TRBJ1-2	TRBV7-9	-	-	TGTGCCAGCAGCTTCGACTTATATGGTGGCTACACCTTC	CASSFDLYGGYTF
TRBJ1-4	TRBV5-1	-	-	TGCGCCAGCAGCTTCCGCGGAGGCCCTAATGAAAAACTGTTTTTT	CASSFRGGPNEKLFF
TRBJ2-1	TRBV5-1	TRBD2	-	TGCGCCAGCAGCTTGGACCCAAGCGGGAGCTACAATGAGCAGTTCTTC	CASSLDPSGSYNEQFF
TRBJ1-2	TRBV6-5	TRBD1	-	TGTGCCAGCACCCAGACAGGGAACGGCTACACCTTC	CASTQTGNGYTF
TRBJ2-7	TRBV27	TRBD1	-	TGTGCCAGCACGTTTCGCTTCACAGGGGGCTACGAGCAGTACTTC	CASTFRFTGGYEQYF
TRBJ2-5	TRBV7-7	-	-	TGTGCCAGCAGCTTAGGGCAGCAAGAGACCCAGTACTTC	CASSLGQQETQYF
TRBJ2-5	TRBV6-5	-	-	TGTGCCAGCAGTCGAGAAGAGACCCAGTACTTC	CASSREETQYF
TRBJ2-2	TRBV10-3	TRBD1	-	TGTGCCATCAGTGTAGGACAGGGGGCCGGGGAGCTGTTTTTT	CAISVGQGAGELFF
TRBJ2-1	TRBV11-2	TRBD2	-	TGTGCCAGCCGGACTTCCGGGGGGGCGTCCTACAATGAGCAGTTCTTC	CASRTSGGASYNEQFF
TRBJ1-2	TRBV2	TRBD1	-	TGTGCCAGCAAGACAGGGGGAGGTAACTATGGCTACACCTTC	CASKTGGGNYGYTF
TRBJ2-7	TRBV19	-	-	TGTGCCAGTAGTATAGATCTTGGGAGCTCCTACGAGCAGTACTTC	CASSIDLGSSYEQYF
TRBJ2-5	TRBV19	-	-	TGTGCCAGTAGTAGGACAAGGGGGGGACATTTAGGGACCCAGTACTTC	CASSRTRGGHLGTQYF
TRBJ2-4	TRBV5-6	-	-	TGTGCCAGCAGCTGGGGTTACACTTTAGCCAAAAACATTCAGTACTTC	CASSWGYTLAKNIQYF
TRBJ2-7	TRBV7-9	TRBD2	-	TGTGCCAGCAGCAGCGGGGGGTTGACCTACGAGCAGTACTTC	CASSSGGLTYEQYF
TRBJ2-2	TRBV10-3	-	-	TGTGCCATCAAATCGGGAGTTTACCCCGGGGAGCTGTTTTTT	CAIKSGVYPGELFF